These 5 T cell receptor beta chains share one sample of origin, sequenced in a study of blood T cell repertoires in COVID-19. The method was immunoSEQ multiplex PCR; TCRdb's version includes in-frame clones alone and lacks a portion of them. In the table there are over 100,000 clones, 70% to 85% of which are singletons. Sequenced: peripheral blood. Source of these receptors: a woman over 75 with active or convalescent COVID-19.

In its sample, this clone was seen a few times. The chain uses TRBV19 and TRBJ1-5; a possible D gene is TRBD1 (5 bases). This CDR3 spans 14 amino acids. Trimming shortened V by 4 bases and J by 1 base, and 8 bases separated the two germline ends. Germline V lookup: CDR1 LNHDA, CDR2 SQIVND (reference sequence). CDR3 amino acids: CASSSRQSNQPQHF. DNA for the CDR3: TGTGCCAGTAGTAGCAGACAGAGCAATCAGCCCCAGCATTTT. The full variable domain, its missing parts supplied by reference TRBV19 and TRBJ1-5, is DGGITQSPKYLFRKEGQNVTLSCEQNLNHDAMYWYRQDPGQGLRLIYYSQIVNDFQKGDIAEGYSVSREKKESFPLTVTSAQKNPTAFYLCASSSRQSNQPQHFGDGTRLSIL.

V is TRBV6-6 and J is TRBJ2-2; 7 bases line up with TRBD2. Losses at the gene ends were 7 bases for V and 0 bases for J; bases not matched to a gene: 8. CDR1 and CDR2 (germline): MNHNY, SVGAGI (reference sequence). The CDR3 is 16 residues long. The CDR3 reads CASIPSGGSNTGELFF. CDR3 coding DNA: TGTGCCAGCATTCCCTCGGGGGGTTCGAACACCGGGGAGCTGTTTTTT.

V usage is TRBV19 and J usage is TRBJ1-1; possible D gene TRBD1, 6 bases. V lost 5 bases and J 3 bases, leaving 16 bases between the germline ends. CDR1 LNHDA and CDR2 SQIVND come from the germline V gene (reference sequence). The CDR3 is 15 residues long. CDR3 nucleotides: TGTGCCAGTAGTCCGGGACATCTGGGGCACACTGAAGCTTTCTTT. It specifies CASSPGHLGHTEAFF.

The chain couples TRBV5-1 to TRBJ1-1; D uncertain. The V and J ends lost 0 bases and 7 bases respectively, with 13 bases between them. This CDR3 is 14 amino acids long. The germline V gene encodes CDR1 SGHRS and CDR2 YFSETQ. CDR3 protein: CASSLAPGLLEAFF. The DNA of the CDR3 is TGCGCCAGCAGCTTGGCCCCTGGGCTCCTTGAAGCTTTCTTT.

The chain recombines TRBV5-4 with TRBJ1-6; 7 nucleotides line up with TRBD1. Germline lookup yields CDR1 SGHNT and CDR2 YYREEE (reference sequence). Losses at the gene ends were 1 base for V and 5 bases for J; bases not matched to a gene: 3. This CDR3 region has 15 residues. The CDR3 protein is CASSLNRGNNSPLHF. CDR3 DNA sequence: TGTGCCAGCAGCTTGAACAGGGGAAATAATTCACCCCTCCACTTT.